This T cell receptor beta chain was observed in a study of control samples from healthy donors and cancer patients. J lost 7 bases, V lost 3 bases, and 5 bases had no gene match. The CDR3 loop spans 14 amino acids. Germline V CDR1 and CDR2: SNHLY, FYNNEI. The table came from immunoSEQ multiplex PCR; TCRdb's copy has only in-frame clones and leaves some out. The sample yields around 42,000 clones, around 78% seen once. This TCR was sampled from a man aged 55 to 70 in good health. This chain uses TRBV2 with TRBJ1-5; the match to TRBD1 covers 8 bases. The material sequenced was blood. CDR3: CASSEDRAGQPQHF. The CDR3 coding sequence is TGTGCCAGCAGTGAGGACAGGGCGGGACAGCCCCAGCATTTT.